A single sample gave rise to the 5 T cell receptor beta chains below, sequenced in a study of CD8 T cells in ankylosing spondylitis. Study outcomes and limitations: Seemingly characteristic of ankylosing spondylitis blood was a TCR beta motif consisting of eight highly homologous variants.

TCRdb re-analysed the 5' RACE reads in MiXCR, keeping a single row per CDR3 protein. The sample consists of approximately 220,000 distinct CDR3 sequences, around 16% of them appearing once. No antigen has been identified for these receptors. The specimen was blood, either unsorted or a sorted T cell fraction (not recorded which). These receptors all stem from a male donor with ankylosing spondylitis.

The chain has TRBV20-1 and TRBJ1-2, with no clear D. V lost 0 bases and J lost 8, with 10 bases in between. The CDR3 covers 12 residues. Germline CDR1 is DFQATT and CDR2 is SNEGSKA (reference sequence). CDR3 amino acids: CSARDQPFGYTF. CDR3 nucleotides: TGCAGTGCTAGAGATCAGCCCTTCGGCTACACCTTC.

This clonotype has more than one count but fewer than ten. The chain has TRBV5-1 and TRBJ2-1; 7 bases match TRBD1. This CDR3 is built from 17 residues. Germline values: CDR1 SGHRS, CDR2 YFSETQ. V shed 5 bases, J shed 0 bases, and the junction held 11 bases outside the gene matches. The CDR3 region is CASRKASGDSSYNEQFF. DNA of the CDR3: TGCGCCAGCAGAAAGGCATCAGGGGACAGCTCCTACAATGAGCAGTTCTTC. Together with reference TRBV5-1 and TRBJ2-1, the CDR3 gives the full variable domain: KAGVTQTPRYLIKTRGQQVTLSCSPISGHRSVSWYQQTPGQGLQFLFEYFSETQRNKGNFPGRFSGRQFSNSRSEMNVSTLELGDSALYLCASRKASGDSSYNEQFFGPGTRLTVL.

The chain employs TRBV4-3 and TRBJ2-7, with no clear D. This CDR3 is 15 amino acids long. The V end was cut by 0 bases, the J end by 2 bases, with 11 bases between. Germline CDR1 LGHNA, CDR2 YSLEER. Here the CDR3 reads CASSQDSGTAYEQYF. The CDR3 DNA is TGCGCCAGCAGCCAAGATTCTGGCACCGCCTACGAGCAGTACTTC.

This clonotype turned up a few times. The CDR3 DNA follows: TGTGCCACCAGTGATTCCAAGTCCACAGGAGAAGAGACCCAGTACTTC. Residues: CATSDSKSTGEETQYF. The chain carries TRBV24-1 and TRBJ2-5, with D possibly being TRBD1 (5 bases). V lost 2 bases, J lost 3 bases, and 15 bases lay in between. This CDR3 comprises 16 residues. The germline gives CDR1 KGHDR, CDR2 SFDVKD.

In its sample, this clonotype was seen a few times. The CDR3 DNA sequence: TGCGCCAGCAGCTCCGGGACAGGGAATGTTGGCTATGGCTACACCTTC. This sequence encodes CASSSGTGNVGYGYTF. The chain links TRBV5-1 to TRBJ1-2, with TRBD1 identical over 9 bases. V dropped 3 bases and J dropped 4; count of bases not matched to a gene: 10. This CDR3 has 16 residues. From germline, CDR1 is SGHRS and CDR2 YFSETQ. The full variable domain, completed using reference TRBV5-1 and TRBJ1-2, is KAGVTQTPRYLIKTRGQQVTLSCSPISGHRSVSWYQQTPGQGLQFLFEYFSETQRNKGNFPGRFSGRQFSNSRSEMNVSTLELGDSALYLCASSSGTGNVGYGYTFGSGTRLTVV.